In its sample, the clone carrying this TCR beta chain was seen a few times. The data stem from a study of spatial heterogeneity in lung cancer. The J segment lost 5 bases and the V segment lost 4 bases, leaving 8 bases of the junction unmatched. The CDR3 has 13 residues. Germline V gene sequence: CDR1 DFQATT, CDR2 SNEGSKA (reference sequence). Time point described: sample taken at primary tumor resection. Whole RNA came from tumor, nontumor lung or frozen PBMC and was sequenced without being sorted. A total of around 76 untreated early-stage non-small cell lung cancer patients served as donors. TCRdb independently ran MiXCR on the 5' RACE reads; one entry per CDR3 protein. The sample yields 14,000 to 15,000 distinct CDR3 sequences, 11% seen once.

The sequence derives from a female donor with early-stage non-small cell lung cancer. The chain uses TRBV20-1 and TRBJ2-7; TRBD1 agrees at 7 bases. The material sequenced was PBMCs, taken at surgery. The CDR3 bases are TGCAGTGCTAATTCACAGGGGCTAGACGAGCAGTACTTC. Translation gives CSANSQGLDEQYF.